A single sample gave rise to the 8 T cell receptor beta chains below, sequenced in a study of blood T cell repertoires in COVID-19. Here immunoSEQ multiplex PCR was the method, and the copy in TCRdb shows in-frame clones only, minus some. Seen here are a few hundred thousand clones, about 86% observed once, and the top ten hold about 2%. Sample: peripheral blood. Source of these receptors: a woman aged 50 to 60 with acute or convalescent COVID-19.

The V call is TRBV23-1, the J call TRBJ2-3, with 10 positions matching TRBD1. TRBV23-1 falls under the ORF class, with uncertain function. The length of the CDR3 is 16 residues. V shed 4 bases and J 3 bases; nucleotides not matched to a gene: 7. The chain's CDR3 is CASSPTTGGFTDTQYF. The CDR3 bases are TGCGCCAGCAGTCCTACGACAGGGGGCTTTACAGATACGCAGTATTTT.

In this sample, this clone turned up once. The CDR3 nucleotides are TGTGCCAGCTCACCTGGGGACAGGGCGAGTGGAAACACCATATATTTT. Translating gives CASSPGDRASGNTIYF. This sequence joins TRBV18 and TRBJ1-3; the match to TRBD1 covers 9 bases. CDR1 and CDR2 from the germline V gene are KGHSH and LQKENI. CDR3 length: 16 residues. The V and J ends lost 3 bases and 3 bases, in that order; junction bases with no gene match: 6. Full variable domain (rest looked up from reference TRBV18 and TRBJ1-3): NAGVMQNPRHLVRRRGQEARLRCSPMKGHSHVYWYRQLPEEGLKFMVYLQKENIIDESGMPKERFSAEFPKEGPSILRIQQVVRGDSAAYFCASSPGDRASGNTIYFGEGSWLTVV.

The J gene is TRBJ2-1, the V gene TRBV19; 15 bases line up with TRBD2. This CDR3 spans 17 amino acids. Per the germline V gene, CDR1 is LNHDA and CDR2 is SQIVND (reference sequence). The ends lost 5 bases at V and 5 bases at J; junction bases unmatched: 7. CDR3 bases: TGTGCCAGTAGTTTCTGGACTAGCGGGGGGGGACACAATGAGCAGTTCTTC. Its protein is CASSFWTSGGGHNEQFF.

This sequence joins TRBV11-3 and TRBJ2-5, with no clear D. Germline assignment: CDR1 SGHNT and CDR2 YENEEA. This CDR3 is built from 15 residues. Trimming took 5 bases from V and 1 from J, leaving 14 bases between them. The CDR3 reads CASSAGFRPQETQYF. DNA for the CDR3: TGTGCCAGCAGCGCCGGGTTTAGACCCCAAGAGACCCAGTACTTC.

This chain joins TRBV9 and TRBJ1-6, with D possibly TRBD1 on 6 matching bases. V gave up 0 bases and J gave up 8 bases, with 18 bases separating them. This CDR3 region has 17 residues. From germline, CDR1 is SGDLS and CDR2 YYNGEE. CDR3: CASSVGVRGVGDSPLHF. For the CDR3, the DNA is TGTGCCAGCAGCGTAGGGGTCAGGGGCGTGGGGGATTCACCCCTCCACTTT.

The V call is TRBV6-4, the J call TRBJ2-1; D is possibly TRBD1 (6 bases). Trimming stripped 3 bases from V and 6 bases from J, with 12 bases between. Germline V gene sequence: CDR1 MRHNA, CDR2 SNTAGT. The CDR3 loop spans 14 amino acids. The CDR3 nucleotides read TGTGCCAGCAGTGAAACAGGGATGGGCAATGAGCAGTTCTTC. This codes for CASSETGMGNEQFF.

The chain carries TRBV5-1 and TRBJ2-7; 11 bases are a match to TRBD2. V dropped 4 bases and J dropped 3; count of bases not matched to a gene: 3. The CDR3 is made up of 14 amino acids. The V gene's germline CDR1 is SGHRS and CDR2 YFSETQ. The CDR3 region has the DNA TGCGCCAGCAGCACTAGCGGGGGATACTACGAGCAGTACTTC. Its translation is CASSTSGGYYEQYF.

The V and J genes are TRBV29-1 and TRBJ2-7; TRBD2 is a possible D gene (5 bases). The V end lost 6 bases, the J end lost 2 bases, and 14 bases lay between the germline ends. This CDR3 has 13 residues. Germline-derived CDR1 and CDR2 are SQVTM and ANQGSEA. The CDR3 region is CSVRRGATYEQYF. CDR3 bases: TGCAGCGTCCGACGGGGAGCAACCTACGAGCAGTACTTC.